These 23 T cell receptor beta chains share one sample of origin, sequenced in a study of blood T cell repertoires in COVID-19. Data came from immunoSEQ multiplex PCR; TCRdb stores just in-frame clones and leaves some out. There are under 250,000 clones in the sample; 85% occur only once, and over 7.5% lies in the top ten. Sequenced sample: PBMCs or T cells enriched from blood (not recorded which). These receptors originate from a woman aged 50 to 60 with acute COVID-19.

The V call is TRBV23-1, the J call TRBJ1-1; 8 bases are shared with TRBD1. TRBV23-1 is marked as an open reading frame, function uncertain. The CDR3 runs 16 residues. With 2 bases clipped from V and 0 bases from J, the junction kept 5 bases outside the gene matches. The CDR3 DNA is TGCGCCAGCAGTCAACTGGGACAGGACATGAACACTGAAGCTTTCTTT. Translation gives CASSQLGQDMNTEAFF.

This chain uses TRBV18 with TRBJ2-3; D gene unclear. This CDR3 is 15 amino acids long. V was clipped by 0 bases and J by 0 bases, with 7 bases between them. Germline CDR1 KGHSH, CDR2 LQKENI. The CDR3: CASSPPSVSTDTQYF. CDR3 DNA: TGTGCCAGCTCACCACCCAGCGTGAGCACAGATACGCAGTATTTT. Based on the CDR3 plus reference TRBV18 and TRBJ2-3, the full variable domain is NAGVMQNPRHLVRRRGQEARLRCSPMKGHSHVYWYRQLPEEGLKFMVYLQKENIIDESGMPKERFSAEFPKEGPSILRIQQVVRGDSAAYFCASSPPSVSTDTQYFGPGTRLTVL.

V is TRBV11-2 and J is TRBJ2-7; the D gene is possibly TRBD1 (6 bases). Germline CDR1 SGHAT, CDR2 FQNNGV. The CDR3 is 13 residues long. V shed 6 bases and J shed 2 bases, with 11 bases lying between them. DNA for the CDR3: TGTGCCAGCAGGACAGGACAGACCTACGAGCAGTACTTC. It codes for CASRTGQTYEQYF.

The gene calls are TRBV18 and TRBJ1-3; D may be TRBD1 (5 bases). V lost 3 bases and J 2 bases, leaving 8 bases between the germline ends. The germline V gene encodes CDR1 KGHSH and CDR2 LQKENI. The CDR3 is 14 amino acids. For the CDR3, the DNA is TGTGCCAGCTCACCGGGGGGTGCTGGAAACACCATATATTTT. Protein sequence: CASSPGGAGNTIYF.

The rearrangement links TRBV6-4 to TRBJ1-2; no firm D call. Germline V gives CDR1 MRHNA, CDR2 SNTAGT. This CDR3 contains 14 residues. Between the trimmed V and J ends, which lost 3 bases and 6 bases, there was a span of 14 bases. The CDR3, as DNA: TGTGCCAGCAGTGAGGTTCCAGGATTGAATGGCTACACCTTC. Translating gives CASSEVPGLNGYTF.

V gene TRBV3-1 (or the pseudogene TRBV3-2) combines with J gene TRBJ2-1; D is undetermined. Between the trimmed V and J ends, which lost 0 bases and 1 base, there was a span of 10 bases. CDR1 LGHDT and CDR2 YNNKEL come from the germline V gene (reference sequence). The CDR3 runs to 16 residues. CDR3 bases: TGTGCCAGCAGCCAAGATTCACTACCTTCCTACAATGAGCAGTTCTTC. The encoded protein is CASSQDSLPSYNEQFF.

This clone was recorded once. The J gene is TRBJ2-1, the V gene TRBV4-3; D ambiguous. Per the germline V gene, CDR1 is LGHNA and CDR2 is YSLEER. The V end was cut by 0 bases, the J end by 2 bases, with 14 bases between. CDR3 length equals 17 residues. In nucleotides, the CDR3 is TGCGCCAGCAGCCAAGAGCCCGACACTTCGGCCTACAATGAGCAGTTCTTC. It yields the protein CASSQEPDTSAYNEQFF.

The chain uses TRBV5-1 and TRBJ1-3, with TRBD1 as a possible D gene (6 bases). The CDR3 totals 17 residues. CDR1 and CDR2 from the germline V gene are SGHRS and YFSETQ. V was clipped by 0 bases and J by 4 bases, with 17 bases between them. CDR3 sequence reads: CASSLALGRGRGNTIYF. For the CDR3, the DNA is TGCGCCAGCAGCTTGGCCTTAGGGAGGGGGAGAGGAAACACCATATATTTT.

The chain employs TRBV7-9 and TRBJ1-4; D possibly corresponds to TRBD1 (5 bases). The ends were cut back, 1 base at V and 8 bases at J, with 11 bases in the middle. In germline, CDR1 is SEHNR, CDR2 FQNEAQ (reference sequence). This CDR3 is 14 amino acids long. Here the CDR3 reads CASSLDRRNEKLFF. CDR3 bases: TGTGCCAGCAGCTTAGACAGGCGAAACGAAAAACTGTTTTTT.

This clone appeared once. The chain has TRBV11-2 and TRBJ1-4; TRBD1 matches 8 bases. This CDR3 region has 17 residues. Germline lookup yields CDR1 SGHAT and CDR2 FQNNGV. The ends lost 4 bases at V and 0 bases at J; junction bases unmatched: 7. The CDR3 loop is CASSWSGQVATNEKLFF. The CDR3 DNA reads TGTGCCAGCAGCTGGTCGGGACAGGTGGCAACTAATGAAAAACTGTTTTTT.

This chain links TRBV7-9 with TRBJ1-6, with 7 bases that match TRBD1. Germline CDR1 SEHNR, CDR2 FQNEAQ (reference sequence). V lost 1 base, J lost 10 bases, and 4 bases stayed unmatched. This CDR3 comprises 14 residues. The CDR3 coding sequence is TGTGCCAGCAGCTTAGAGCCAGGGGGATCACCCCTCCACTTT. Protein sequence: CASSLEPGGSPLHF.

The J gene is TRBJ1-5, the V gene TRBV25-1; D ambiguous. Germline CDR1 reads MGHDK; CDR2 reads SYGVNS. This CDR3 is built from 14 residues. V was shortened by 2 bases and J by 4 bases, with 9 bases between the two germline ends. Written as DNA, the CDR3 is TGTGCCAGCAGTGAACAAGGGAGGAATCAGCCCCAGCATTTT. Encoded protein: CASSEQGRNQPQHF.

In this sample, this clone turned up a few times. This chain links TRBV5-1 with TRBJ2-2; maybe TRBD1 (6 bases). CDR1 SGHRS and CDR2 YFSETQ come from the germline V gene. V was shortened by 5 bases and J by 1 base, with 9 bases between the two germline ends. The CDR3 sequence is 14 residues long. DNA for the CDR3: TGCGCCAGCAGTCAGGGGTTGAACACCGGGGAGCTGTTTTTT. Translating gives CASSQGLNTGELFF.

V and J are TRBV5-4 and TRBJ1-1, with 8 bases that match TRBD1. Germline assignment: CDR1 SGHNT and CDR2 YYREEE (reference sequence). J gave up 8 bases and V 2 bases, and 5 bases lay outside the gene matches. The CDR3 extends over 13 amino acids. This chain's CDR3 is CASSFGQGAEAFF. In DNA form, the CDR3 reads TGTGCCAGCAGCTTCGGACAGGGTGCAGAAGCTTTCTTT.

The CDR3 DNA reads TGTGCCAGCAGTGCTCTAAAGAACACTGAAGCTTTCTTT. As protein: CASSALKNTEAFF. The chain is built from TRBV3-1 (or the pseudogene TRBV3-2) and TRBJ1-1; D remains unclear. The ends were cut back, 6 bases at V and 1 base at J, with 9 bases in the middle. The CDR3 totals 13 residues. Germline CDR1 reads LGHDT; CDR2 reads YNNKEL (reference sequence).

The chain employs TRBV4-3 and TRBJ1-2, with D tentatively TRBD1 (5 bases). V dropped 4 bases and J dropped 0 bases, with 15 bases sitting between them. CDR1 and CDR2 (germline): LGHNA, YSLEER. This CDR3 spans 16 amino acids. CDR3 sequence (DNA): TGCGCCAGCAGCCCAGCCGCAGGAGGGGCTAACTATGGCTACACCTTC. Translating gives CASSPAAGGANYGYTF.

V and J are TRBV13 and TRBJ1-1; no clear D. The CDR3 is made up of 12 amino acids. The V end was cut by 5 bases, the J end by 2 bases, with 6 bases between. The germline gives CDR1 PRHDT, CDR2 FYEKMQ (reference sequence). This CDR3 is CASSPTNTEAFF. CDR3 sequence (DNA): TGTGCCAGCAGCCCGACAAACACTGAAGCTTTCTTT.

This sequence joins TRBV7-9 and TRBJ1-6; the match to TRBD1 covers 8 bases. The CDR3 extends over 14 amino acids. Unmatched junction bases numbered 4, after V lost 2 bases and J lost 10 bases. From germline, CDR1 is SEHNR and CDR2 FQNEAQ (reference sequence). CDR3 residues: CASSLQQGGSPLHF. The CDR3, as DNA: TGTGCCAGCAGCTTACAACAGGGGGGCTCACCCCTCCACTTT. The complete variable domain, with remaining parts taken from reference TRBV7-9 and TRBJ1-6, reads DTGVSQNPRHKITKRGQNVTFRCDPISEHNRLYWYRQTLGQGPEFLTYFQNEAQLEKSRLLSDRFSAERPKGSFSTLEIQRTEQGDSAMYLCASSLQQGGSPLHFGNGTRLTVT.

The chain has TRBV7-2 and TRBJ1-2; unclear D gene. Germline CDR1 reads SGHTA; CDR2 reads FQGNSA. CDR3 length: 14 residues. V lost 2 bases to trimming and J lost 6 bases, with 13 bases between them. The DNA of the CDR3 is TGTGCCAGCAGCTTACTTGGCCATTTCAATGGCTACACCTTC. The encoded protein is CASSLLGHFNGYTF.

The chain is built from TRBV25-1 and TRBJ2-5; 12 bases map to TRBD2. The germline V gene encodes CDR1 MGHDK and CDR2 SYGVNS. Unmatched junction bases numbered 5, after V lost 4 bases and J lost 5 bases. This CDR3 contains 15 residues. Here the CDR3 DNA reads TGTGCCAGCAGTGCTACTAGCGGGGGGTTTGAGACCCAGTACTTC. It codes for CASSATSGGFETQYF.

This clone was seen once. V usage is TRBV30 and J usage is TRBJ1-2; possible D gene TRBD1, 5 bases. CDR3 length: 14 residues. Germline V CDR1 and CDR2: GTSNPN, SVGIG (reference sequence). The germline V and J ends were trimmed by 5 bases and 4 bases, with 17 bases remaining between them. The CDR3 spells CAWESDSRPYGYTF. In nucleotides, the CDR3 is TGTGCCTGGGAATCCGACAGTCGGCCCTATGGCTACACCTTC.

The chain is built from TRBV19 and TRBJ1-1; D is possibly TRBD1 (5 bases). The CDR3 loop spans 14 amino acids. V lost 5 bases, J lost 7 bases, and 17 bases lay in between. CDR1 is LNHDA and CDR2 is SQIVND in the germline V gene (reference sequence). CDR3 coding DNA: TGTGCCAGTAGTGGGTCCCGGGGGACCTATGAAGCTTTCTTT. This codes for CASSGSRGTYEAFF. Drawing the rest from reference TRBV19 and TRBJ1-1, the complete variable domain is DGGITQSPKYLFRKEGQNVTLSCEQNLNHDAMYWYRQDPGQGLRLIYYSQIVNDFQKGDIAEGYSVSREKKESFPLTVTSAQKNPTAFYLCASSGSRGTYEAFFGQGTRLTVV.

The chain has TRBV18 and TRBJ1-1; D might be TRBD1 (5 bases). V dropped 4 bases and J dropped 11 bases, with 14 bases sitting between them. The germline V gene encodes CDR1 KGHSH and CDR2 LQKENI. This CDR3 comprises 12 residues. The CDR3 DNA reads TGTGCCAGCTCACTACCAGCAGGGATTGCTTTCTTT. Translating gives CASSLPAGIAFF.